This T cell receptor (beta chain) is from a study of T cell responses to AZD1222 COVID-19 vaccine. Study context: Second doses at about 4 or about 12 weeks were pooled.

On this clone: Antigen: not known.

TCRdb's copy holds only in-frame clones and misses some; the assay was immunoSEQ multiplex PCR. The sample includes roughly 120,000 clones, roughly 87% of them seen just once. Study results and limitations: The study found vaccine-associated CD4 TCRs spanning spike, dominant at 160-218 and 743-854. No repertoire was sampled before or during the peak T cell response, only after it. Females outnumbered males among donors, who were mostly white British; clonal diversity was possibly underestimated.

V dropped 5 bases and J dropped 7; count of bases not matched to a gene: 9. The CDR3 spans 15 residues. Germline CDR1 is SEHNR and CDR2 is FQNEAQ (reference sequence). V is TRBV7-9 and J is TRBJ2-1, with TRBD2 identical over 9 bases. This receptor was taken from an adult in good health. The material was peripheral blood, obtained on day 0 of AZD1222 vaccination. The CDR3 DNA follows: TGTGCCAGCAGCCGGATTAGCGGGGGCCAGAATGAGCAGTTCTTC. Its protein is CASSRISGGQNEQFF. The complete variable domain, with remaining parts taken from reference TRBV7-9 and TRBJ2-1, reads DTGVSQNPRHKITKRGQNVTFRCDPISEHNRLYWYRQTLGQGPEFLTYFQNEAQLEKSRLLSDRFSAERPKGSFSTLEIQRTEQGDSAMYLCASSRISGGQNEQFFGPGTRLTVL.